This T cell receptor beta chain was captured in a study of blood T cell repertoires in COVID-19. Cohorts were assigned according to the clinical history that participants reported. Authors' analysis steps: How many nucleated cells were present was estimated from reference gene primer amplification. Using immunoSEQ multiplex PCR, the repertoire was profiled, and TCRdb retains in-frame clones only, with some absent. The V and J calls and clone size were taken over from that table, and D and trimming were inferred from the DNA. The data contain 270,000 or so clones, more than 65% of them singletons. V gave up 4 bases and J gave up 1 base, with 7 bases separating them. The germline CDR1 and CDR2 sequences are SGHTA and FQGTGA. The CDR3 is 14 amino acids. This clone was counted a few times.

This sequence joins TRBV7-3 and TRBJ2-2; D possibly corresponds to TRBD2 (6 bases). Specimen: PBMCs or T cells enriched from blood (not recorded which). This clonotype was sampled from a man between 50 and 59 years old who had recovered from COVID-19. CDR3 in DNA: TGTGCCAGCAGCTCGGGACTGAACACCGGGGAGCTGTTTTTT. Its translation: CASSSGLNTGELFF. The variable domain in full, completed from reference TRBV7-3 and TRBJ2-2, reads GAGVSQTPSNKVTEKGKYVELRCDPISGHTALYWYRQSLGQGPEFLIYFQGTGAADDSGLPNDRFFAVRPEGSVSTLKIQRTERGDSAVYLCASSSGLNTGELFFGEGSRLTVL.